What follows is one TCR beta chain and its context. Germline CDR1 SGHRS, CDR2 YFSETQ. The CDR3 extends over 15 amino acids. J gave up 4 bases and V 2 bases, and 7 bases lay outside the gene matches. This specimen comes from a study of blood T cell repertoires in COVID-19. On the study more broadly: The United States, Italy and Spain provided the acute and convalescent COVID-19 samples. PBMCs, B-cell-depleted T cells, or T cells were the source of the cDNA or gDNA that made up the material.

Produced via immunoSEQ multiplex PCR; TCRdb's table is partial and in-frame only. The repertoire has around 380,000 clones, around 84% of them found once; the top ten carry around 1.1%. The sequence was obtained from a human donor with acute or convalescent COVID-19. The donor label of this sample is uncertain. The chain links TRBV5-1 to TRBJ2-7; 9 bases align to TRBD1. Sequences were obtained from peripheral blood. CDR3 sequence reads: CASSFPGTGIYEQYF. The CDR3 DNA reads TGCGCCAGCAGCTTCCCCGGGACAGGGATTTACGAGCAGTACTTC. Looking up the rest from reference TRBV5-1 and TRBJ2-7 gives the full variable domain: KAGVTQTPRYLIKTRGQQVTLSCSPISGHRSVSWYQQTPGQGLQFLFEYFSETQRNKGNFPGRFSGRQFSNSRSEMNVSTLELGDSALYLCASSFPGTGIYEQYFGPGTRLTVT.